This T cell receptor (beta chain) originates from a study of Ad26.COV2.S vaccination and SARS-CoV-2 variants. This CDR3 is 14 amino acids long. The germline V and J ends were trimmed by 3 bases and 3 bases, with 12 bases remaining between them. CDR1 is SGHRS and CDR2 is YFSETQ in the germline V gene. Treatment indicated: 19 received Ad26.COV2.S at low or high dose, single or two shots; five or six received placebo; per-sample allocation not given. Specimen acquisition occurred on day 63 following the initial vaccine or placebo injection. Produced via immunoSEQ multiplex PCR; TCRdb's table is partial and in-frame only. This repertoire shows some 500,000 clones, roughly 87% found once; its top ten account for 2% to 3%.

V gene TRBV5-1 combines with J gene TRBJ2-5; D could derive from TRBD1 or TRBD2 (6 bases each). The sequence was obtained from a person between 18 and 60 years old who received the Ad26.COV2.S COVID-19 vaccine or a placebo. The sample was peripheral blood, taken in a trial of Ad26.COV2.S vaccine versus placebo. CDR3 in amino acids: CASSWDTGEETQYF. CDR3 nucleotide sequence: TGCGCCAGCAGCTGGGACACGGGGGAAGAGACCCAGTACTTC.